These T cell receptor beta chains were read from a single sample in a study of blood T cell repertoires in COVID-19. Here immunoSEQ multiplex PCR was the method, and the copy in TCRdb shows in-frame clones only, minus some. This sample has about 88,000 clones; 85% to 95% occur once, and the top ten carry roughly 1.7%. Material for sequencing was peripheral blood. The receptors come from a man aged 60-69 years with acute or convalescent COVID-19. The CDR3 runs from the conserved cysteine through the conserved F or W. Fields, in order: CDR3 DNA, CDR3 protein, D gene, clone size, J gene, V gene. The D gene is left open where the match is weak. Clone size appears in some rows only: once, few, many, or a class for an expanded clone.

TGTGCCAGCAGCTTAAACCGGGACGGACTACCCTATGGCTACACCTTC,CASSLNRDGLPYGYTF,NA,NA,TRBJ1-2,TRBV5-4
TGTGCTAGTGGTTTGAACCAGGGGAGCTCTGAAGCTTTCTTT,CASGLNQGSSEAFF,NA,NA,TRBJ1-1,TRBV12-5
TGTGCCATCAGGGGGGGGGATAGCAATCAGCCCCAGCATTTT,CAIRGGDSNQPQHF,NA,once,TRBJ1-5,TRBV10-3
TGTGCCAGCAGTTACCCTACCCTGAGTGGCACTGAAGCTTTCTTT,CASSYPTLSGTEAFF,NA,NA,TRBJ1-1,TRBV6-2/TRBV6-3
TGTGCCAGCAGCGTAGATCGGGGGGGTGTCGTCTATGGCTACACCTTC,CASSVDRGGVVYGYTF,NA,NA,TRBJ1-2,TRBV9
TGTGCCAGCCGGGGTGGCTCGGGTGGTACTCGCGGGGAGCTGTTTTTT,CASRGGSGGTRGELFF,NA,NA,TRBJ2-2,TRBV28
TGCGCCAGCAGCTTGGAACCACTAGCGACTACCTACGAGCAGTACTTC,CASSLEPLATTYEQYF,TRBD2,once,TRBJ2-7,TRBV5-1
TGTGCCAGTAGTATAGGGGCACAGGAGGGCCAAGAGACCCAGTACTTC,CASSIGAQEGQETQYF,NA,NA,TRBJ2-5,TRBV19
TGTGCCAGCAGTTACCGGGGACTAGCGATCGATGAGCAGTTCTTC,CASSYRGLAIDEQFF,TRBD2,NA,TRBJ2-1,TRBV6-2/TRBV6-3
TGTGCCAGCAGCCCGGGGACAGGGTCTTGGGCGGGTAAGAACACCGGGGAGCTGTTTTTT,CASSPGTGSWAGKNTGELFF,TRBD1,NA,TRBJ2-2,TRBV4-2
TGCGCCAGCAGCCAAGCGGGAGGACCCTACTACAATGAGCAGTTCTTC,CASSQAGGPYYNEQFF,TRBD2,NA,TRBJ2-1,TRBV4-3
TGTGCCACCAGTGATTTCCAACGGGGTTTCACAGATACGCAGTATTTT,CATSDFQRGFTDTQYF,NA,NA,TRBJ2-3,TRBV24-1
TGCGCCAGCAGCACGGGACAGGTGGTAACCTACGAGCAGTACTTC,CASSTGQVVTYEQYF,TRBD1,NA,TRBJ2-7,TRBV5-1
TGCGCCAGCAGCCAGCGACAGGGTGAGCAGTTCTTC,CASSQRQGEQFF,TRBD1,NA,TRBJ2-1,TRBV4-3
TGTGCCAGCAGTCCGCGACAGGGGGCGGACGAGCAGTACTTC,CASSPRQGADEQYF,TRBD1,medium-sized,TRBJ2-7,TRBV6-5
TGTGCCAGCTCACCACCTAAAGGAGGACTAGCCTTCGAGCAGTACTTC,CASSPPKGGLAFEQYF,TRBD2,NA,TRBJ2-7,TRBV18
TGTGCCAGCAGTGACAGGGGATTTCGCACAGATACGCAGTATTTT,CASSDRGFRTDTQYF,NA,NA,TRBJ2-3,TRBV6-1
TGCAGCGCCCTGGCCAACACCGGGGAGCTGTTTTTT,CSALANTGELFF,NA,NA,TRBJ2-2,TRBV29-1
TGCGCCAGCAGCCAGGACAGGGCGAACACTGAAGCTTTCTTT,CASSQDRANTEAFF,TRBD1,NA,TRBJ1-1,TRBV5-1
TGTGCCAGCAGCCCTCGACAGGGTTACTCTGGAAACACCATATATTTT,CASSPRQGYSGNTIYF,TRBD1,NA,TRBJ1-3,TRBV9
TGTGCCAGCACCTTACAGGGGGAGCCTCTCGAGCAGTACTTC,CASTLQGEPLEQYF,TRBD1,NA,TRBJ2-7,TRBV6-6
TGTGCCAGTAGTATAGGAGGCGGCTCTGGAAACACCATATATTTT,CASSIGGGSGNTIYF,NA,NA,TRBJ1-3,TRBV19
TGCAGCGTTGATGGGGCAGGGACTAGGAGCGAGCAGTACTTC,CSVDGAGTRSEQYF,TRBD2,NA,TRBJ2-7,TRBV29-1
TGTGCCAGCAGCTTAAACCAGGACAGGGGACAAGAGACCCAGTACTTC,CASSLNQDRGQETQYF,TRBD1,NA,TRBJ2-5,TRBV7-9
TGTGCCAGTAAGAATTTTCAGGGGTATAGCAATCAGCCCCAGCATTTT,CASKNFQGYSNQPQHF,NA,few,TRBJ1-5,TRBV19
TGTGCCAGCGGAGAGGCCGGCAGGGCAGATACGCAGTATTTT,CASGEAGRADTQYF,NA,once,TRBJ2-3,TRBV9
TGTGCCAGCAGCTTGGTCGGGGGGCGCGAGTACCGGAACACTGAAGCTTTCTTT,CASSLVGGREYRNTEAFF,NA,NA,TRBJ1-1,TRBV5-4
TGTGCCAGCAGTGATTCAAGCAGGAACTATGGCTACACCTTC,CASSDSSRNYGYTF,NA,few,TRBJ1-2,TRBV28
TGTGCCAGCAGCCGTCGATCCTCGGGAGATACGCAGTATTTT,CASSRRSSGDTQYF,NA,NA,TRBJ2-3,TRBV14
TGTGCCAGCAGCCAGGTCGGCGAGCAGTACTTC,CASSQVGEQYF,NA,NA,TRBJ2-7,TRBV3-1/TRBV3-2
TGTGCCAGTAGTTTTCGGGGACAGAACACTGAAGCTTTCTTT,CASSFRGQNTEAFF,NA,NA,TRBJ1-1,TRBV19
TGTGCCAGCAGCTTAGATGGAGCCCAGAGTTCTACGCAGTATTTT,CASSLDGAQSSTQYF,NA,once,TRBJ2-3,TRBV7-2
TGTGCCAGCAGTTTAGCAGGACTAGCGGGAGACCTCCAAGAGACCCAGTACTTC,CASSLAGLAGDLQETQYF,TRBD2,NA,TRBJ2-5,TRBV28
TGTGCCAGCAGCTTGAACTTAGCGGGGGGACTTCACAATGAGCAGTTCTTC,CASSLNLAGGLHNEQFF,TRBD2,NA,TRBJ2-1,TRBV7-8
TGTGCCAGTAGTATCGAGGACTACAACCACGTTGGTGAGCAGTTCTTC,CASSIEDYNHVGEQFF,NA,NA,TRBJ2-1,TRBV19
TGTGCCAGCAGTTCCGGACTAGCGGGAGGCCAAGAGACCCAGTACTTC,CASSSGLAGGQETQYF,TRBD2,NA,TRBJ2-5,TRBV6-2/TRBV6-3
TGTGCCAGCAGTTTACCCGGACAGGTTTGGGAGCTGTTTTTT,CASSLPGQVWELFF,TRBD1,NA,TRBJ2-2,TRBV28
TGTGCCAGCAGCCCTAGTTACCAGAGCTCTGGAAACACCATATATTTT,CASSPSYQSSGNTIYF,NA,once,TRBJ1-3,TRBV9
TGCAGCGTTCGAGAAAATAGCAATCAGCCCCAGCATTTT,CSVRENSNQPQHF,NA,NA,TRBJ1-5,TRBV29-1
TGTGCCAGCAGCCAAGGTCAGAGGAGCGGTGAGCAGTACTTC,CASSQGQRSGEQYF,NA,once,TRBJ2-7,TRBV4-2
TGTGCCAGCAGCTTAGGAATTAGCGGGAGCCAAGAGACCCAGTACTTC,CASSLGISGSQETQYF,TRBD2,NA,TRBJ2-5,TRBV7-6
TGCAGCGTTGGCCCAACAGGGGGCTTCACTGAAGCTTTCTTT,CSVGPTGGFTEAFF,TRBD1,NA,TRBJ1-1,TRBV29-1
TGTGCCAGCAGTTACTCGGGCAACACCGGGGAGCTGTTTTTT,CASSYSGNTGELFF,NA,once,TRBJ2-2,TRBV6-5
TGTGCCAGTAGCCTCTTCGGGGGGAGTTCGTCCTACGAGCAGTACTTC,CASSLFGGSSSYEQYF,TRBD2,NA,TRBJ2-7,TRBV19
TGCAGCGTTGGGGAGCGTAACACTGAAGCTTTCTTT,CSVGERNTEAFF,NA,once,TRBJ1-1,TRBV29-1
TGCGCCAGCAGAAAATCAACGGGACAGGGGGATGGCTACACCTTC,CASRKSTGQGDGYTF,TRBD1,NA,TRBJ1-2,TRBV5-1
TGTGCCAGCAGACCCGACAGGGGGGATAGGAGCAATCAGCCCCAGCATTTT,CASRPDRGDRSNQPQHF,TRBD1,NA,TRBJ1-5,TRBV27